Given below is one T cell receptor (beta chain) in context. These data are taken from a study of CD8 T cells in Susac syndrome. Random-hexamer reverse transcription was applied to roughly 0.5 to 1 ug RNA. Using its own MiXCR run on the immunoSEQ multiplex PCR reads, TCRdb lists one record per CDR3 protein. Here the sample spans about 150,000 distinct CDR3 sequences, approximately 95% being singletons. TCR beta sequencing covered blood CD8+ and CD4+ T cells. Germline CDR1 and CDR2: LGHDT and YNNKEL (reference sequence). This CDR3 has 13 amino acids. The ends were cut back, 5 bases at V and 4 bases at J, with 11 bases in the middle.

The specimen sequenced was CD4+ T cells from PBMCs. This chain links TRBV3-1 with TRBJ1-1; unclear D gene. The sequence was collected from a human donor with Susac syndrome. The CDR3 region is CASSKRLGTEAFF. CDR3 bases: TGTGCCAGCAGCAAAAGGTTGGGCACTGAAGCTTTCTTT.